This T cell receptor (beta chain) was captured by sequencing in a study of T cell responses to AZD1222 COVID-19 vaccine. Broader study findings: It was only after the peak T cell response that any repertoires were sampled.

This clone was counted a single time. Its target is unknown. Clones were read by immunoSEQ multiplex PCR, and TCRdb kept only the in-frame ones, dropping some. Among around 62,000 clones listed, about 87% were seen once. This CDR3 region has 14 residues. Germline V gives CDR1 MNHEY, CDR2 SVGAGI. Unmatched junction bases numbered 10, after V lost 7 bases and J lost 5 bases. This sample comprised peripheral blood, obtained on day 0 of AZD1222 vaccination. The gene calls are TRBV6-5 and TRBJ2-5; the match to TRBD1 covers 7 bases. The receptor was isolated from an adult in good health. CDR3 sequence: CASKPTGDQETQYF. CDR3 nucleotide sequence: TGTGCCAGCAAACCCACAGGGGATCAGGAGACCCAGTACTTC.